The 9 T cell receptor beta chains listed next were all sequenced from one sample in a study of CD8+ T cells in alopecia areata. RNA, once extracted, was reverse transcribed into cDNA for use as the sequencing template. Profiled with immunoSEQ multiplex PCR; TCRdb holds only in-frame clones, not every one. The repertoire shows around 290,000 clones, none seen only once; the top ten take less than 1.5%. Cells from pooled cutaneous lymph nodes were sorted by CD4, CD8alpha, NKG2D, NKG2ACE and other markers. Sequencing used CD4+ T cells sorted from a lymph node. Every receptor here comes from a C3H/HeJ mouse with alopecia areata. For this mouse line, the MHC haplotype is H2-k.

At least ten counts were recorded for this clone. The genes and germline here are from mouse. The CDR3 goes on 4 residues after the read ends, and that part is filled in from the germline J gene. Other DNA sequences in the same sample also yield this CDR3. The rearrangement joins TRBV31 to TRBJ1-2, with 7 bases matching TRBD1. The V gene end was trimmed by 1 base and the J gene end by 0 bases; junction bases not matched to a gene: 2. Germline CDR1 is GKSSPN and CDR2 is SITVG. CDR3 length: 14 amino acids. The CDR3 bases that were read are TGTGCCTGGAGTCCGGGACAGCCAAACTCC. This codes for CAWSPGQPNS. The complete CDR3 protein is CAWSPGQPNSDYTF.

This clone was found many times. The germline and genes are mouse ones. From the germline J gene comes the end of the CDR3, since the read stops 4 residues before it. The rearrangement joins TRBV1 to TRBJ2-3; D ambiguous. This CDR3 has 15 residues. Trimming stripped 0 bases from V and 0 bases from J, with 7 bases between. Looked up from germline, CDR1 is NSQYPW and CDR2 is LRSPGD (reference sequence). The CDR3 is CTCSADLPSAETLYF. The sequenced CDR3 bases are TGCACCTGCAGTGCAGATCTGCCCAGTGCAGAA.

This clone came up a few times. Gene names denote mouse genes. The read falls 4 residues short of the CDR3 end, and the missing part is taken from the germline J gene. This sequence joins TRBV19 and TRBJ1-2, with TRBD1 matching 7 bases. V lost 6 bases and J lost 1; bases outside the gene matches: 6. Germline CDR1 and CDR2: FNHDT and SITEND (reference sequence). This CDR3 is built from 14 residues. The chain's CDR3 is CASTHRQGNSDYTF. The DNA read from the CDR3 is TGTGCCAGCACCCACAGACAGGGAAACTCC.

As concerns this clone: Mouse names are used for the genes. The DNA ends 4 residues before the CDR3 does, and the rest of the CDR3 is filled in from the germline J gene. The chain couples TRBV5 to TRBJ2-3; 7 bases fit TRBD2. V was pared by 1 base and J by 2 bases, with 6 bases of the junction left unmatched. Germline V gives CDR1 LGHNA, CDR2 YNLKQL (reference sequence). The CDR3 has 16 amino acids. The chain's CDR3 is CASSQGTGRVAETLYF. The sequenced part of the CDR3 DNA is TGTGCCAGCAGCCAAGGGACTGGACGAGTTGCAGAA.

Only a few counts were recorded for this clone. All gene names here are mouse names. The read ends 4 residues before the CDR3 terminus; that terminus is restored from the germline J gene. Distinct nucleotide sequences in the sample also encode this CDR3. This chain joins TRBV5 and TRBJ2-5; D perhaps matches TRBD1 (6 bases). Germline loops: CDR1 LGHNA, CDR2 YNLKQL (reference sequence). The CDR3 consists of 13 residues. The CDR3: CASSQGTGDTQYF. Partial CDR3 DNA: TGTGCCAGCAGCCAAGGAACAGGGGAC.

Worth noting for this clone: Gene names follow the mouse nomenclature. The read finishes 4 residues shy of the CDR3 end, and the germline J gene is used to complete it. The chain joins TRBV29 to TRBJ1-1; 7 bases align to TRBD1. The trim removed 6 bases at V and 4 bases at J, leaving 5 bases unmatched. The germline gives CDR1 MSHET, CDR2 SYDVDS. The CDR3 runs 13 residues. CDR3 DNA, as far as it was read: TGTGCTAGCAGCTTCGGACAGGCCACA. Amino acid sequence: CASSFGQAT. Given in full, the CDR3 is CASSFGQATEVFF.

This clone was recorded a few times. Gene names and germline match the mouse. The CDR3 bases that were read are TGCACCTGCAGTGCAGACAGGGCGGAC. The encoded protein is CTCSADRAD. The complete CDR3 reads CTCSADRADTQYF. This chain links TRBV1 with TRBJ2-5, with D perhaps TRBD1 (5 bases). The read gets to within 4 residues of the CDR3 end, and the germline J gene fills in the rest. From germline, CDR1 is NSQYPW and CDR2 LRSPGD (reference sequence). This CDR3 has 13 amino acids.

With respect to this clone: A read error is possible here, since a much larger clone lies one base away. Gene names and germline refer to mouse. The CDR3 end is not reached by the read, which stops 4 residues before it; the germline J gene fills it in. This specimen includes other DNA sequences encoding the same CDR3. The rearrangement uses TRBV31 and TRBJ2-5, with a possible D match to TRBD1 (5 bases). Germline CDR1 reads GKSSPN; CDR2 reads SITVG. This CDR3 has 12 residues. The sequenced CDR3 bases are TGTGCCTGGAGTCTAGGGGTTGAC. It is translated as CAWSLGVD. The entire CDR3 sequence reads CAWSLGVDTQYF.

This clone was counted only a few times. Gene names and germline match the mouse. The read ends 4 residues shy of where the CDR3 ends; the end is completed using the germline J gene. The chain is built from TRBV13-3 and TRBJ1-1, with D perhaps TRBD1 (6 bases). From germline, CDR1 is NNHDY and CDR2 SYVADS. The CDR3 runs 15 residues. Trimming removed 2 bases at V and 0 bases at J, with 11 bases between. The DNA read from the CDR3 is TGTGCCAGCAGTGACAGGGGAAGGCCAAACACA. This sequence encodes CASSDRGRPNT. The complete CDR3 protein is CASSDRGRPNTEVFF.